This entry features one TCR beta chain sequence. This table comes from immunoSEQ multiplex PCR, and its TCRdb copy is limited to in-frame clones, with some not included. The sample has around 210,000 clones, almost 85% seen once; the top ten hold 5.1%. This specimen belongs to a study of blood T cell repertoires in COVID-19. Germline V gene lookup returns CDR1 ENHRY and CDR2 SYGVKD. The germline V and J ends were trimmed by 10 bases and 0 bases, with 16 bases remaining between them. This CDR3 is built from 15 residues. The chain has TRBV10-3 and TRBJ1-3, with D possibly matching TRBD1 (6 bases). Sample: peripheral blood. The clonotype comes from a man aged 45-65 years with COVID-19, enrolled during active disease. CDR3 sequence (DNA): TGTGCCACAAGGGACAACAGGAACTCTGGAAACACCATATATTTT. Translating it yields CATRDNRNSGNTIYF.